The clone carrying this T cell receptor (beta chain) was seen just once. Its specificity is not known. The data belong to a study of Ad26.COV2.S vaccination and SARS-CoV-2 variants. Broader study findings: Individuals receiving vaccine had higher spike-specific TCR breadth than placebo recipients did. Assessments of TCR breadth and depth may have underestimated the total T cell responses. In vaccinated individuals, spike-specific CD8+ and CD4+ T cell responses reportedly displayed substantial breadth.

The data were produced by immunoSEQ multiplex PCR, yet TCRdb's version contains in-frame clones alone and is incomplete. The sample consists of 75,000 to 100,000 clones, roughly 84% of them appearing once. Sequencing used peripheral blood, obtained after recovery from COVID-19. The sequence was obtained from a human donor who had recovered from COVID-19.

The CDR3 DNA reads TGTGCCAGCAGCTCGGGACTAGCGCTGTACGAGCAGTACTTC. Translation gives CASSSGLALYEQYF. V and J are TRBV5-6 and TRBJ2-7, with 10 bases aligning to TRBD2. The germline V gene has CDR1 SGHDT and CDR2 YYEEEE. The CDR3 consists of 14 residues. Trimming at V came to 3 bases and at J to 4 bases, leaving 4 bases not matched to a gene.